The present entry profiles one T cell receptor beta chain with its context. This clone has more than one count but fewer than ten. The antigen this receptor binds is unknown. No base qualities exist here, and no much larger clone lies one base off it. This record belongs to a study of neoadjuvant anti-PD-1 for oral cavity cancer (dated by TCRdb to 2020 to 2022). Regarding the complete study: Three to four biweekly doses of nivolumab at 3 mg/kg were mostly administered to patients before curative-intent surgical resection. Patients without progression received a fourth nivolumab dose around day 43 and underwent definitive surgical resection on days 50-56. Patients with complete response, partial response or stable disease by RECIST 1.1 were defined as responders, whereas patients with progression were defined as non-responders. The parent correlative cohort included roughly 12 patients, with an approximately 30% response rate.

For deep sequencing, each PBMC sample was run in six replicates, with libraries mostly built from 480 ng of input genomic DNA. The immunoSEQ hsTCRbeta kit was used to prepare TCRbeta libraries according to the manufacturer's instructions. The finished libraries were brought together in one pool at 3 nM, which was then read using an Illumina NovaSeq 6000 S4 flow cell. Under the source paper's analysis protocol: The immunoSEQ Analyzer handled quality control and preprocessing of the raw data. The analysis was limited to productive rearrangements, and each clonotype was defined by a unique CDR3 amino acid sequence. Repertoire clonality was estimated as the Gini-Simpson index, computed with the R package tcR. Student's t test was used to compare Gini indices, while Pearson correlation assessed associations with tumor size change. TCRdb carries this immuneACCESS record with in-frame sequences only. Its versions omit some clonotypes, under half of them owing to an unresolved V gene in the studies checked, with the rest unexplained. V and J calls and clone size are as listed in that table; D and trimming were resolved from the DNA. Within this sample are roughly 15,000 clones, with around 57% of them counted one time only. The top ten constitute 2.4% of the sample.

On the study overall, not on this receptor specifically: TCR analyses included only a few patients per response group, and the authors called for larger cohorts for validation. After neoadjuvant nivolumab, significantly higher T cell clonality (Gini index) was found within PBMCs in non-responders than in responders. Higher pretreatment blood Treg/Th17 ratios correlated with both higher pretreatment blood TCRbeta clonality and lower post-treatment tumor TCRbeta clonality.

Sample time point, as interpreted from the label and publication: before neoadjuvant nivolumab. The patients had newly diagnosed stage II-IVA oral cavity squamous cell carcinoma and had not received any prior systemic or radiation treatment. The cohort was composed of patients with HPV-negative, locally advanced oral cavity squamous cell carcinoma. Peripheral blood mononuclear cells were analyzed directly, without maintenance or expansion in culture. Samples came from a longitudinal correlative study of a single-arm phase II trial of neoadjuvant nivolumab in oral cavity squamous cell carcinoma. Genomic DNA-based TCRbeta sequencing was performed on subject-matched pre- and post-treatment PBMCs and tumors from three responders and three non-responders. Peripheral blood mononuclear cells were collected before nivolumab treatment and were collected again after treatment, at the time of surgery. Genomic DNA was isolated from PBMCs using the Maxwell RSC DNA from Cells kit.

The CDR3 has 12 amino acids, counting the end cysteine and phenylalanine. The sequence is cut down to CDR3 DNA, 36 bases in frame from base 1. V gives up 11 bases and J gives up 2 bases, and the segment between their germline ends measures 10 bases. CDR1 and CDR2 are drawn from the germline V gene (reference sequence): LNHDA, SQIVND. The TCR comes from a person aged 35-79 years with oral cavity squamous cell carcinoma. This sequence uses TRBV19 and TRBJ1-5, with a weak D call of TRBD1 (5 bases match). Source: PBMCs, taken before nivolumab (anti-PD-1) treatment. This receptor has the CDR3 CAGREGNQPQHF. The nucleotides are TGTGCCGGCAGGGAAGGCAATCAGCCCCAGCATTTT.